This T cell receptor (beta chain) was identified during a study of T cell repertoires in cytomegalovirus infection. TCRdb analysed the reads with MiXCR anew, one entry per CDR3 protein. The table shows about a million distinct CDR3 sequences, with approximately 31% occurring only once. V dropped 6 bases and J dropped 5; count of bases not matched to a gene: 11. The CDR3 covers 15 residues. In germline, CDR1 is MNHNS, CDR2 SASEGT. As for this clonotype: Its antigen remains unidentified.

The source of this sequence is a human donor in good health (CMV status not recorded). Some clones in this sample may be carry-over from other donors' samples. V gene TRBV6-1 combines with J gene TRBJ1-1; TRBD1 matches at 8 bases. Sequences were derived from cultured CD8+ T cells from PBMCs, sampled from culture after CMV antigen stimulation. CDR3 in DNA: TGTGCCAGCAGATTAAACAGGGGGATGTGGACTGAAGCTTTCTTT. Translation gives CASRLNRGMWTEAFF.